This TCR beta chain derives from a study of T cell responses to AZD1222 COVID-19 vaccine. Notes on this clone: Its target is unknown.

The assay was immunoSEQ multiplex PCR, and TCRdb's table has in-frame clones only and misses some. The repertoire holds some 63,000 clones, with roughly 88% as singletons. V was clipped by 8 bases and J by 6 bases, with 16 bases between them. This CDR3 comprises 13 residues. The V gene's germline CDR1 is SSHAT and CDR2 FNYEAQ (reference sequence). Broader study findings: White British people made up most donors, females outnumbered males, and clonal diversity was possibly underestimated.

The rearrangement joins TRBV7-7 to TRBJ1-1, with D perhaps matching TRBD1 (6 bases). The TCR was taken from an adult in good health. The input for sequencing was peripheral blood, taken on day 0 of AZD1222 vaccination. The CDR3 protein is CASARDKGAEAFF. The CDR3 DNA reads as TGTGCCAGCGCTCGGGACAAAGGCGCTGAAGCTTTCTTT.